A selection of T cell receptor beta chains follows, all from one sample in a study of T cell responses to AZD1222 COVID-19 vaccine. The method was immunoSEQ multiplex PCR; TCRdb's version includes in-frame clones alone and lacks a portion of them. The sample records 140,000 or so clones, roughly nine tenths being singletons. The specimen comprised peripheral blood, sampled on day 0 of AZD1222 vaccination. All receptors come from an adult in good health. The conserved cysteine and the conserved F or W are not part of the CDR3 here.

V	J	CDR3
TRBV6-6	TRBJ1-1	ASSYSPLGVNTEAF
TRBV5-5	TRBJ1-6	ASSLLGSDNSPLH
TRBV7-2	TRBJ2-5	ASSPGQTQY
TRBV6-5	TRBJ1-5	ASTMSIGNQPQH
TRBV27	TRBJ2-7	ASNPSGRIYEQY
TRBV7-8	TRBJ2-7	ASSPLDRYYEQY
TRBV7-9	TRBJ2-1	ASRPQDNSYNEQF
TRBV7-2	TRBJ1-2	ASSQKGASDYGYT
TRBV5-1	TRBJ1-4	ASSLAGQYEKLF
TRBV27	TRBJ2-4	ASSFSGRSPKNIQY
TRBV30	TRBJ1-2	AWSVGVTNYGYT
TRBV7-2	TRBJ1-1	ASSLDGWGEAF
TRBV7-9	TRBJ1-4	ASSFDRGEKLF
TRBV13	TRBJ2-2	ASSLTVGEWVGELF